There are a few counts of the clone carrying this T cell receptor (beta chain). Its cognate antigen is unknown. One heparinised draw of blood, averaging approximately 110 mL, came from each donor. Sorted cells reached over 95% purity in every population. The V gene's germline CDR1 is SGHAT and CDR2 FQNNGV. With V trimmed by 5 bases and J by 1 base, 4 bases remained unmatched. The CDR3 loop spans 15 amino acids. These data originate in a study of beta chain features in type 1 diabetes. Study-level information: Examination covered some 110,000,000 sorted cells spanning all samples.

The study, taken as a whole, reports: Shortening that was moderate but significant affected the TCRB CDR3s of Type 1 diabetes patients in all four CD4+ subsets.

Of the isolated RNA, all was reverse transcribed, and so the sequenced material was expressed TCRB transcripts. TCRdb's table, derived via immunoSEQ multiplex PCR, lists solely in-frame clones and lacks some. Of fewer than 300,000 clones in the sample, 20% were seen once. The V and J genes are TRBV11-2 and TRBJ2-2; TRBD2 agrees at 7 bases. Sequencing input: naive CD4+ T cells from blood. The TCR comes from a woman aged 35 to 49 with type 1 diabetes. CDR3 region: CASSPWGGNTGELFF. Written as DNA, the CDR3 is TGTGCCAGCAGCCCCTGGGGGGGGAACACCGGGGAGCTGTTTTTT. The entire variable domain, with the rest obtained from reference TRBV11-2 and TRBJ2-2, is as follows: EAGVAQSPRYKIIEKRQSVAFWCNPISGHATLYWYQQILGQGPKLLIQFQNNGVVDDSQLPKDRFSAERLKGVDSTLKIQPAKLEDSAVYLCASSPWGGNTGELFFGEGSRLTVL.